These 22 T cell receptor beta chains originate from one sample sequenced in a study of technical replicates of blood from a handful of donors. Only in-frame clones appear in the TCRdb table, and some are missing; sequencing was by immunoSEQ multiplex PCR. The sample includes 60,000 to 70,000 clones, 95% to 98% seen only once; the top ten take roughly 0.15%. Material for sequencing was T cells isolated from PBMCs. All receptors come from a human donor in good health.

This clone occurred once. The chain employs TRBV9 and TRBJ1-3; D unclear. CDR1 SGDLS and CDR2 YYNGEE come from the germline V gene. Trimming took 0 bases from V and 2 from J, leaving 9 bases between them. CDR3 length: 15 amino acids. The CDR3 protein is CASSVVEGTGNTIYF. CDR3 coding DNA: TGTGCCAGCAGCGTAGTTGAGGGAACTGGAAACACCATATATTTT. The full variable domain, with the rest looked up from reference TRBV9 and TRBJ1-3, is DSGVTQTPKHLITATGQRVTLRCSPRSGDLSVYWYQQSLDQGLQFLIQYYNGEERAKGNILERFSAQQFPDLHSELNLSSLELGDSALYFCASSVVEGTGNTIYFGEGSWLTVV.

V and J are TRBV4-2 and TRBJ1-1; D is unclear. V was cut by 0 bases and J by 6 bases, with 11 bases left in between. The CDR3 has 14 residues. In germline, CDR1 is LGHNA, CDR2 YNFKEQ. The CDR3 reads CASSQEPGWAEAFF. CDR3 bases: TGTGCCAGCAGCCAAGAGCCGGGGTGGGCTGAAGCTTTCTTT.

The chain links TRBV6-1 to TRBJ2-2; 7 bases are shared with TRBD2. This CDR3 spans 17 amino acids. With V trimmed by 3 bases and J by 7 bases, 14 bases remained unmatched. The germline V gene encodes CDR1 MNHNS and CDR2 SASEGT. CDR3 loop: CASSDWRVHPSGGELFF. The CDR3 bases are TGTGCCAGCAGTGATTGGAGAGTCCACCCTAGCGGCGGGGAGCTGTTTTTT.

The chain joins TRBV6-1 to TRBJ1-2; D possibly corresponds to TRBD1 (6 bases). Germline loops: CDR1 MNHNS, CDR2 SASEGT. V lost 0 bases and J 1 base, leaving 15 bases between the germline ends. This CDR3 is 17 amino acids long. The CDR3 reads CASSEAPVSQGNYGYTF. As DNA, the CDR3 is TGTGCCAGCAGTGAAGCTCCGGTTTCACAGGGTAACTATGGCTACACCTTC.

V gene TRBV25-1 combines with J gene TRBJ1-6; 9 bases match TRBD1. There are 15 residues in the CDR3. V shed 3 bases and J 6 bases; nucleotides not matched to a gene: 3. From germline, CDR1 is MGHDK and CDR2 SYGVNS. The CDR3 protein is CASSDGTGRNSPLHF. CDR3 bases: TGTGCCAGCAGTGATGGGACAGGGCGTAATTCACCCCTCCACTTT. The whole variable domain, filled in from reference TRBV25-1 and TRBJ1-6, reads EADIYQTPRYLVIGTGKKITLECSQTMGHDKMYWYQQDPGMELHLIHYSYGVNSTEKGDLSSESTVSRIRTEHFPLTLESARPSHTSQYLCASSDGTGRNSPLHFGNGTRLTVT.

The chain recombines TRBV15 with TRBJ2-7, with 12 bases aligning to TRBD2. CDR3 length: 15 residues. Germline V CDR1 and CDR2: LNHNV, YYDKDF (reference sequence). Unmatched junction bases numbered 6, after V lost 4 bases and J lost 5 bases. The CDR3 protein is CATSTRLAGVDEQYF. The CDR3 DNA sequence: TGTGCCACCAGCACCAGACTAGCGGGGGTCGACGAGCAGTACTTC. Together with reference TRBV15 and TRBJ2-7, the CDR3 gives the full variable domain: DAMVIQNPRYQVTQFGKPVTLSCSQTLNHNVMYWYQQKSSQAPKLLFHYYDKDFNNEADTPDNFQSRRPNTSFCFLDIRSPGLGDTAMYLCATSTRLAGVDEQYFGPGTRLTVT.

The chain has TRBV7-9 and TRBJ1-5; the D gene is possibly TRBD1 (5 bases). The CDR3 extends over 14 amino acids. The germline V gene encodes CDR1 SEHNR and CDR2 FQNEAQ (reference sequence). Trimming stripped 6 bases from V and 2 bases from J, with 11 bases between. The CDR3 DNA sequence: TGTGCCAGCAGTTGGGGACTCGGCAATCAGCCCCAGCATTTT. Translated, it gives CASSWGLGNQPQHF. Full variable domain (rest looked up from reference TRBV7-9 and TRBJ1-5): DTGVSQNPRHKITKRGQNVTFRCDPISEHNRLYWYRQTLGQGPEFLTYFQNEAQLEKSRLLSDRFSAERPKGSFSTLEIQRTEQGDSAMYLCASSWGLGNQPQHFGDGTRLSIL.

V and J are TRBV15 and TRBJ2-1; 9 nucleotides agree with TRBD2. V trimming: 1 base; J trimming: 4 bases; junction bases outside the gene matches: 2. Germline-derived CDR1 and CDR2 are LNHNV and YYDKDF (reference sequence). The CDR3 covers 15 residues. The CDR3 nucleotides are TGTGCCACCAGCAGAGCTAGCGGGGATTACAATGAGCAGTTCTTC. This translates into CATSRASGDYNEQFF.

The chain has TRBV7-2 and TRBJ2-7; the D gene is possibly TRBD1 (5 bases). V lost 4 bases and J lost 0, with 7 bases in between. This CDR3 has 13 residues. Germline CDR1 SGHTA, CDR2 FQGNSA. CDR3 DNA sequence: TGTGCCAGCAGCTGGCAGGGCTCCTACGAGCAGTACTTC. Amino acid sequence: CASSWQGSYEQYF.

The rearrangement links TRBV28 to TRBJ1-2; D may be TRBD1 (5 bases). This CDR3 spans 17 amino acids. V lost 5 bases, J lost 0 bases, and 19 bases lay in between. The germline CDR1 and CDR2 sequences are MDHEN and SYDVKM. DNA of the CDR3: TGTGCCAGCAGTCCAAGGCCCGACGGGGGATCTAACTATGGCTACACCTTC. This sequence encodes CASSPRPDGGSNYGYTF.

This sequence joins TRBV5-1 and TRBJ1-1; 8 positions match TRBD1. The CDR3 has 14 residues. CDR1 and CDR2 (germline): SGHRS, YFSETQ. Unmatched junction bases numbered 7, after V lost 4 bases and J lost 5 bases. In nucleotides, the CDR3 is TGCGCCAGCAGCGGCATGACAGGGGCGACTGAAGCTTTCTTT. The encoded protein is CASSGMTGATEAFF.

The V gene is TRBV7-9, the J gene TRBJ2-7; no clear D. Germline V gives CDR1 SEHNR, CDR2 FQNEAQ (reference sequence). The CDR3 runs 14 residues. V lost 5 bases and J 3 bases, leaving 14 bases between the germline ends. In nucleotides, the CDR3 is TGTGCCAGCAGCCCCGAGGAGAACTTCTACGAGCAGTACTTC. This translates into CASSPEENFYEQYF.

The chain has TRBV18 and TRBJ2-1; tentatively, D is TRBD2 (5 bases). CDR3 length: 11 residues. Germline CDR1 and CDR2: KGHSH and LQKENI. V was shortened by 8 bases and J by 7 bases, with 9 bases between the two germline ends. CDR3 amino acids: CASLLENEQFF. The CDR3 DNA follows: TGTGCCAGCCTACTAGAGAATGAGCAGTTCTTC.

The genes are TRBV11-2 and TRBJ1-3; D remains unclear. CDR3 length equals 13 residues. V was pared by 8 bases and J by 0 bases, with 8 bases between. CDR1 and CDR2 (germline): SGHAT, FQNNGV. The CDR3 loop reads CASGTYSGNTIYF. The CDR3 region has the DNA TGTGCCAGCGGCACATACTCTGGAAACACCATATATTTT. The whole variable domain, filled in from reference TRBV11-2 and TRBJ1-3, reads EAGVAQSPRYKIIEKRQSVAFWCNPISGHATLYWYQQILGQGPKLLIQFQNNGVVDDSQLPKDRFSAERLKGVDSTLKIQPAKLEDSAVYLCASGTYSGNTIYFGEGSWLTVV.

The chain couples TRBV2 to TRBJ2-1, with TRBD2 matching over 9 bases. J was trimmed by 0 bases and V by 2 bases; bases with no gene match: 8. CDR3 length: 18 amino acids. The germline V gene has CDR1 SNHLY and CDR2 FYNNEI. CDR3: CASSEPSSGTVSYNEQFF. CDR3 coding DNA: TGTGCCAGCAGTGAACCTTCTAGCGGGACGGTCTCCTACAATGAGCAGTTCTTC. Full variable domain (missing parts from reference TRBV2 and TRBJ2-1): EPEVTQTPSHQVTQMGQEVILRCVPISNHLYFYWYRQILGQKVEFLVSFYNNEISEKSEIFDDQFSVERPDGSNFTLKIRSTKLEDSAMYFCASSEPSSGTVSYNEQFFGPGTRLTVL.

The V gene is TRBV4-1, the J gene TRBJ1-1; 8 nucleotides line up with TRBD1. The germline gives CDR1 MGHRA, CDR2 YSYEKL. With 1 base clipped from V and 6 bases from J, the junction kept 10 bases outside the gene matches. The CDR3 covers 16 residues. The CDR3 region is CASSQAAGGAGAEAFF. CDR3 DNA sequence: TGCGCCAGCAGCCAAGCGGCAGGGGGCGCTGGGGCTGAAGCTTTCTTT.

The gene calls are TRBV28 and TRBJ1-2, with D tentatively TRBD1 (5 bases). The CDR3 is 12 residues long. Looked up from germline, CDR1 is MDHEN and CDR2 is SYDVKM. Trimming took 6 bases from V and 8 from J, leaving 13 bases between them. The CDR3 DNA reads TGTGCCAGCAGCGCGGGGGGGGAGGGCTACACCTTC. Amino acids: CASSAGGEGYTF.

V gene TRBV7-9 combines with J gene TRBJ2-3, with 9 bases fitting TRBD2. The CDR3 has 15 residues. V shed 5 bases and J 3 bases; nucleotides not matched to a gene: 6. In germline, CDR1 is SEHNR, CDR2 FQNEAQ (reference sequence). CDR3 nucleotides: TGTGCCAGCAGCCAAAGCGGGAGGAGGACAGATACGCAGTATTTT. Its translation: CASSQSGRRTDTQYF.

V usage is TRBV9 and J usage is TRBJ1-2; D is undetermined. The CDR3 extends over 12 amino acids. Germline assignment: CDR1 SGDLS and CDR2 YYNGEE. Trimming took 4 bases from V and 7 from J, leaving 11 bases between them. The CDR3 reads CASSPAYSGYTF. CDR3 coding DNA: TGTGCCAGCAGCCCAGCATACAGTGGCTACACCTTC.

The CDR3 coding sequence is TGCGCCAGCAGCTTAGGACAGGGGAGCTCCTACGAGCAGTACTTC. It is translated as CASSLGQGSSYEQYF. The J gene is TRBJ2-7, the V gene TRBV5-1, with 9 nucleotides matching TRBD1. Germline V gene lookup returns CDR1 SGHRS and CDR2 YFSETQ. The CDR3 has 15 amino acids. With 2 bases clipped from V and 0 bases from J, the junction kept 3 bases outside the gene matches.

This chain uses TRBV18 with TRBJ2-2; D not certain. This CDR3 contains 12 residues. V was clipped by 4 bases and J by 5 bases, with 5 bases between them. Germline CDR1 KGHSH, CDR2 LQKENI. Written as DNA, the CDR3 is TGTGCCAGCTCACACGGGACCGGGGAGCTGTTTTTT. It specifies CASSHGTGELFF.

The CDR3 DNA sequence: TGCGCCAGCAGCTTGGGTACCTATCCAGATACGCAGTATTTT. It is translated as CASSLGTYPDTQYF. This chain connects TRBV5-1 to TRBJ2-3; D gene uncertain. The CDR3 sequence is 14 residues long. CDR1 and CDR2 from the germline V gene are SGHRS and YFSETQ. Trimming left V 0 bases short and J 4 bases short, with 9 bases between.